Presented here are 20 T cell receptor beta chains from one specimen sequenced in a study of OX40 agonist ivuxolimab in advanced cancers. Only in-frame clones appear in the TCRdb table, and some are missing; sequencing was by immunoSEQ multiplex PCR. The sample shows some 99,000 clones, around nine tenths of them seen only once. The sample consisted of CD4+ or CD8+ T cells sorted from blood, taken in a trial of the OX40 agonist ivuxolimab. These TCRs come from an adult with an advanced solid tumor such as melanoma, head and neck, liver or kidney cancer.

The chain employs TRBV5-4 and TRBJ2-7; the match to TRBD1 covers 9 bases. The CDR3 covers 16 residues. CDR1 SGHNT and CDR2 YYREEE come from the germline V gene (reference sequence). V lost 4 bases to trimming and J lost 2 bases; unmatched junction nucleotides: 10. The CDR3 DNA reads as TGTGCCAGCAGCCTCCCAGGGGGGACAGGGACCTACGAGCAGTACTTC. Its protein product is CASSLPGGTGTYEQYF. Full variable domain (remainder filled in from reference TRBV5-4 and TRBJ2-7): ETGVTQSPTHLIKTRGQQVTLRCSSQSGHNTVSWYQQALGQGPQFIFQYYREEENGRGNFPPRFSGLQFPNYSSELNVNALELDDSALYLCASSLPGGTGTYEQYFGPGTRLTVT.

As concerns this clone: Because the CDR3 is missing its conserved closing phenylalanine or tryptophan, this is likely a read error. The chain combines TRBV7-8 with TRBJ1-6, with D perhaps matching TRBD1 (5 bases). This CDR3 has 14 residues. CDR1 and CDR2 (germline): SGHVS, FQNEAQ. V was trimmed by 4 bases and J by 7 bases, leaving 11 bases between them. The CDR3 loop reads CASSYLGTNSPLHL. DNA of the CDR3: TGTGCCAGCAGCTACCTAGGGACCAATTCACCCCTCCACCTT.

The chain couples TRBV5-1 to TRBJ2-2; no definite D call. This CDR3 has 15 residues. Trimming pared 1 base from V and 2 bases from J, leaving 9 bases between. Germline-derived CDR1 and CDR2 are SGHRS and YFSETQ. The CDR3, as DNA: TGCGCCAGCAGCTTGAGTTCCACTAACACCGGGGAGCTGTTTTTT. This encodes CASSLSSTNTGELFF.

As regards this clone: One end of the junction varies from germline; a read error may be responsible. The chain is built from TRBV7-2 and TRBJ1-2; 9 nucleotides match TRBD1. Germline V gene data show CDR1 as SGHTA and CDR2 as FQGNSA. This CDR3 comprises 12 residues. The CDR3 spells CASSLDNRGLHF. In DNA, the CDR3 is TGTGCCAGCAGCTTAGATAACAGGGGGCTCCACTTC.

The chain has TRBV6-4 and TRBJ2-2; D call uncertain. This CDR3 region has 15 residues. Looked up from germline, CDR1 is MRHNA and CDR2 is SNTAGT. V was shortened by 0 bases and J by 6 bases, with 11 bases between the two germline ends. CDR3 in DNA: TGTGCCAGCAGTGACTCGAGTACGGCTTCCGGGGAGCTGTTTTTT. Protein product: CASSDSSTASGELFF.

This clone was seen a single time. The DNA for the CDR3 is TGTGCCAGCAGTGAATATCAGGGGGCTGTCTATGGCTACACCTTC. This gives the protein CASSEYQGAVYGYTF. The chain has TRBV6-1 and TRBJ1-2; 8 bases are a match to TRBD1. With V trimmed by 2 bases and J by 4 bases, 6 bases remained unmatched. The CDR3 contains 15 residues. Germline loops: CDR1 MNHNS, CDR2 SASEGT.

The rearrangement joins TRBV5-1 to TRBJ1-1, with TRBD1 as a possible D gene (5 bases). The V gene's germline CDR1 is SGHRS and CDR2 YFSETQ. This CDR3 region has 18 residues. Trimming removed 3 bases from V and 6 bases from J, with 27 bases in between. This CDR3 reads CASSSRDREYRGGAEAFF. CDR3 nucleotides: TGCGCCAGCAGCTCCCGGGACCGGGAGTATCGGGGTGGCGCTGAAGCTTTCTTT.

The chain uses TRBV7-2 and TRBJ2-3; 16 bases line up with TRBD2. Per the germline V gene, CDR1 is SGHTA and CDR2 is FQGNSA. Trimming removed 7 bases from V and 5 bases from J; junction bases left unmatched: 9. The CDR3 runs to 17 residues. CDR3 protein: CASTSGTSGGAVDTQYF. The CDR3 region has the DNA TGTGCCAGCACCTCCGGGACTAGCGGGGGGGCGGTAGATACGCAGTATTTT.

CDR3 in DNA: TGTGCCAGCAGCACTAAGGAGACCCTCACCGGGGAGCTGTTTTTT. Translation gives CASSTKETLTGELFF. The chain couples TRBV5-4 to TRBJ2-2; D unclear. Trimming removed 4 bases at V and 4 bases at J, with 14 bases between. CDR1 is SGHNT, CDR2 YYREEE, per germline (reference sequence). The CDR3 spans 15 residues.

V is TRBV19 and J is TRBJ1-1; 7 positions agree with TRBD1. CDR1 is LNHDA and CDR2 is SQIVND in the germline V gene (reference sequence). The V gene end was trimmed by 1 base and the J gene end by 5 bases; junction bases not matched to a gene: 13. The CDR3 extends over 17 amino acids. In DNA form, the CDR3 reads TGTGCCAGTAGTATAGTACCAACAGGGGCCGAGGTGACTGAAGCTTTCTTT. Translated, it gives CASSIVPTGAEVTEAFF.

The V and J genes are TRBV11-3 and TRBJ2-5; possible D gene TRBD2, 6 bases. The CDR3 runs to 12 residues. Germline loops: CDR1 SGHNT, CDR2 YENEEA. With 5 bases removed from V and 5 bases from J, the gap between germline ends came to 9 bases. The CDR3 sequence is CASSRGRETQYF. As DNA, the CDR3 is TGTGCCAGCAGCCGAGGGAGGGAGACCCAGTACTTC.

The chain uses TRBV28 and TRBJ1-1; no firm D call. From germline, CDR1 is MDHEN and CDR2 SYDVKM. With 7 bases removed from V and 2 bases from J, the gap between germline ends came to 8 bases. CDR3 length: 12 residues. The DNA for the CDR3 is TGTGCCAGCAAGAGGGTCAACACTGAAGCTTTCTTT. Its translation is CASKRVNTEAFF.

The chain carries TRBV7-3 and TRBJ1-1; D is possibly TRBD1 (5 bases). V was cut by 5 bases and J by 7 bases, with 14 bases left in between. Germline V lookup: CDR1 SGHTA, CDR2 FQGTGA. The CDR3 covers 13 residues. CDR3 coding DNA: TGTGCCAGCAGCCGGGGCGTGGACGGTGAAGCTTTCTTT. It translates to CASSRGVDGEAFF.

The genes are TRBV5-1 and TRBJ1-6; D may be TRBD1 (6 bases). Between the trimmed V and J ends, which lost 3 bases and 6 bases, there was a span of 10 bases. This CDR3 region has 14 residues. Germline loops: CDR1 SGHRS, CDR2 YFSETQ. The DNA of the CDR3 is TGCGCCAGCAGCTCAGGGGCCACTAATTCACCCCTCCACTTT. Translated: CASSSGATNSPLHF.

The V gene is TRBV10-3, the J gene TRBJ1-5; possible D gene TRBD1, 6 bases. The V and J ends lost 8 bases and 3 bases respectively, with 17 bases between them. The V gene's germline CDR1 is ENHRY and CDR2 SYGVKD. The CDR3 length is 15 residues. The chain's CDR3 is CAIPGGSIDNQPQHF. The DNA of the CDR3 is TGTGCCATCCCCGGGGGCTCCATCGACAATCAGCCCCAGCATTTT.

The chain uses TRBV7-9 and TRBJ2-1, with 9 bases identical to TRBD2. The CDR3 is made up of 15 amino acids. The germline CDR1 and CDR2 sequences are SEHNR and FQNEAQ (reference sequence). J gave up 6 bases and V 1 base, and 4 bases lay outside the gene matches. The DNA of the CDR3 is TGTGCCAGCAGCTTAGTCGCGGGGGGGCCCAATGAGCAGTTCTTC. Amino acid sequence: CASSLVAGGPNEQFF.

This clone was counted only a few times. The V call is TRBV6-1, the J call TRBJ1-3, with D hard to call. The CDR3 covers 12 residues. Per germline, CDR1 MNHNS and CDR2 SASEGT. With 8 bases removed from V and 3 bases from J, the gap between germline ends came to 8 bases. The CDR3 sequence: CASENSGNTIYF. CDR3 in DNA: TGTGCCAGCGAAAACAGTGGAAACACCATATATTTT.

V is TRBV7-8 and J is TRBJ1-5; maybe TRBD1 (6 bases). With 4 bases removed from V and 2 bases from J, the gap between germline ends came to 15 bases. The CDR3 is made up of 16 amino acids. From germline, CDR1 is SGHVS and CDR2 FQNEAQ. The CDR3 nucleotides are TGTGCCAGCAGCTCCGACAGGCCCCGGGGCAATCAGCCCCAGCATTTT. Translated: CASSSDRPRGNQPQHF.

The CDR3 DNA reads TGCGCCAGCAGTGAGTCGGCCGGACTAGTGGGGCCGACCCAAGAGACCCAGTACTTC. This encodes CASSESAGLVGPTQETQYF. The genes are TRBV10-1 and TRBJ2-5; 7 bases agree with TRBD2. The CDR3 runs 19 residues. Germline CDR1 WNHNN, CDR2 SYGVQD (reference sequence). Trimming removed 0 bases from V and 1 base from J; junction bases left unmatched: 14.

The chain couples TRBV7-3 to TRBJ2-3, with TRBD2 matching 7 bases. This CDR3 has 14 residues. In germline, CDR1 is SGHTA, CDR2 FQGTGA. The J segment lost 3 bases and the V segment lost 4 bases, leaving 4 bases of the junction unmatched. CDR3 nucleotides: TGTGCCAGCAGCTCCGGGGGGTATACAGATACGCAGTATTTT. This gives the protein CASSSGGYTDTQYF.